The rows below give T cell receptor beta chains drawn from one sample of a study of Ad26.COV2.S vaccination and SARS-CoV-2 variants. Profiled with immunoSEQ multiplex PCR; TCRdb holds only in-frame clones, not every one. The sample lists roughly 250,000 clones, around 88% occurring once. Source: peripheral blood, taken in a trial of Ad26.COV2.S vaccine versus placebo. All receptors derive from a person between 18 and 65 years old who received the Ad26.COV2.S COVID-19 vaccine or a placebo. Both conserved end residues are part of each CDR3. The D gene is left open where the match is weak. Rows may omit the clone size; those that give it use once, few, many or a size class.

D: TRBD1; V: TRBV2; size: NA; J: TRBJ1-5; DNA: TGTGCCAGCAGGACCGGGACAGGGCCAAATCAGCCCCAGCATTTT; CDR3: CASRTGTGPNQPQHF
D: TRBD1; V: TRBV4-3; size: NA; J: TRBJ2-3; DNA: TGCGCCAGCAGCCAAAGCCCACAGGGGGCAGATACGCAGTATTTT; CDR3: CASSQSPQGADTQYF
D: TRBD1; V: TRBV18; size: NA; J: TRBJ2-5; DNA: TGTGCCAGCTCAAAATCAACAGGGGGCTTGTATGGAGAGACCCAGTACTTC; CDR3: CASSKSTGGLYGETQYF
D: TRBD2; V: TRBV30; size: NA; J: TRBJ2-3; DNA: TGTGCCTGGAGTGGTGGACTAGCGGGGGGAAGGAGGGGTACGCAGTATTTT; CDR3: CAWSGGLAGGRRGTQYF
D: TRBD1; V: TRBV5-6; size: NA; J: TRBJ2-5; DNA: TGTGCCAGCAGAGGAACAGGGGGTTGGGTGGAGACCCAGTACTTC; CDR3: CASRGTGGWVETQYF
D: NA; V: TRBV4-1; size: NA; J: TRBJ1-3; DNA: TGCGCCAGCAGCCAAGAGGCAGCCCCGCTCCCTGGAAACACCATATATTTT; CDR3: CASSQEAAPLPGNTIYF
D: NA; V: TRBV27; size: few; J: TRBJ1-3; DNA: TGTGCCAGCAGTTTATCGGGACTGAACTCTGGAAACACCATATATTTT; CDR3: CASSLSGLNSGNTIYF
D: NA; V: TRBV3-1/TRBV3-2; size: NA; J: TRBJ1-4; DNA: TGTGCCAGCAGCCCTGGACAGCTTCGAGAGCTGTTTTTT; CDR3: CASSPGQLRELFF
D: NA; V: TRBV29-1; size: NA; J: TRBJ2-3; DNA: TGCAGCGTTGCCAAAAAGGATACGCAGTATTTT; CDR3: CSVAKKDTQYF
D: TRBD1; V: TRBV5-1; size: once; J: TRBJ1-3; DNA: TGCGCCAGCAGCGCCTACCAGGGGGGAAGTGGAAACACCATATATTTT; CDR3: CASSAYQGGSGNTIYF
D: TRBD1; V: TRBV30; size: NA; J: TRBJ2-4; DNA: TGTGCCTGGAGTGGACAGGGGGCTCTGGCCAAAAACATTCAGTACTTC; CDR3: CAWSGQGALAKNIQYF
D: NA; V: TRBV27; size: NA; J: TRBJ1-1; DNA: TGTGCCAGCAGTTTATCCGGAGCGAACACTGAAGCTTTCTTT; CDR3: CASSLSGANTEAFF
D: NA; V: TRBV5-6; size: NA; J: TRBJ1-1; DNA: TGTGCCAGCAGTCTAACTGGCCGGGAAGCTTTCTTT; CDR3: CASSLTGREAFF
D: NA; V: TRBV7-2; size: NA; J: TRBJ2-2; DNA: TGTGCCAGCAGCTTACGGGACACCGGGGAGCTGTTTTTT; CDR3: CASSLRDTGELFF
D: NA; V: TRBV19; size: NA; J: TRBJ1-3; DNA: TGTGCCAGTAGTTCCTATGGCGGACGGACTGGAAACACCATATATTTT; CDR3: CASSSYGGRTGNTIYF
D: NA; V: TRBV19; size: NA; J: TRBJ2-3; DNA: TGTGCCAGTAGTATGGGCGGGGCGGCAGATACGCAGTATTTT; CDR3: CASSMGGAADTQYF
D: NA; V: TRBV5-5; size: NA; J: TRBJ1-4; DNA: TGTGCCAGCAGCAGGCGGGGTGAGGCTGAAAAACTGTTTTTT; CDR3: CASSRRGEAEKLFF
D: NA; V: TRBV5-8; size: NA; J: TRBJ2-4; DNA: TGTGCCAGCAGCTTGGCCTGGGTGGTCAAAAACATTCAGTACTTC; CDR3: CASSLAWVVKNIQYF
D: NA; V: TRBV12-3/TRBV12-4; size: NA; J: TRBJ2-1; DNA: TGTGCCAGCAGTTTATACGAGTACAATGAGCAGTTCTTC; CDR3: CASSLYEYNEQFF
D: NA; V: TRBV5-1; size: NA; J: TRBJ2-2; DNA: TGCGCCAGCAGCTTGGCCGGCGGGGAGCTGTTTTTT; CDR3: CASSLAGGELFF
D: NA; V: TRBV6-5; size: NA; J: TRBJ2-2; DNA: TGTGCCAGCAGTTACCGACAGATCCTTAACACCGGGGAGCTGTTTTTT; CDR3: CASSYRQILNTGELFF
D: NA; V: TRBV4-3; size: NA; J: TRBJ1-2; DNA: TGCGCCAGCAGCCAAGATTCATCGCCAGGGGTAGGCTACACCTTC; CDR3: CASSQDSSPGVGYTF
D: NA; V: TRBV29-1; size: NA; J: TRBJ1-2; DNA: TGCAGCGTTGAAGTCGACAGCCTCTCCCGTCCCCCGACCTTC; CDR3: CSVEVDSLSRPPTF
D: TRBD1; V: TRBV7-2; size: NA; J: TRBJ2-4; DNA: TGTGCCAGCAGCTTGTCAGGGGGTCCACTCAAAAACATTCAGTACTTC; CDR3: CASSLSGGPLKNIQYF
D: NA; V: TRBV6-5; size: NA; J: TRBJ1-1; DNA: TGTGCCAGCAGACTACAGGGTGCGAACACTGAAGCTTTCTTT; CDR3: CASRLQGANTEAFF
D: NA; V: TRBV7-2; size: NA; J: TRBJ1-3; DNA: TGTGCCAGCAGCGTCCCCGGAGCTGGAAACACCATATATTTT; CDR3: CASSVPGAGNTIYF